Each of the 16 T cell receptor beta chains below was sequenced from the same sample in a study of blood T cell repertoires in COVID-19. Profiled with immunoSEQ multiplex PCR; TCRdb holds only in-frame clones, not every one. The sample contains roughly 330,000 clones, roughly 89% of which appear only once. Sequencing was carried out using peripheral blood. The receptors stem from a man aged 25-40 years with COVID-19, enrolled during active disease.

The chain is built from TRBV3-1 (or the pseudogene TRBV3-2) and TRBJ2-5; 7 nucleotides align to TRBD2. This CDR3 is built from 16 residues. Germline CDR1 is LGHDT and CDR2 is YNNKEL (reference sequence). With V trimmed by 4 bases and J by 0 bases, 8 bases remained unmatched. CDR3 nucleotide sequence: TGTGCCAGCAGCCTGGTCGGGGGAGGGGACCAAGAGACCCAGTACTTC. It is translated as CASSLVGGGDQETQYF.

This chain connects TRBV2 to TRBJ2-3; D possibly corresponds to TRBD2 (5 bases). Trimming cost V 6 bases and J 3 bases, with 13 bases left between them. The CDR3 is made up of 14 amino acids. CDR1 and CDR2 (germline): SNHLY, FYNNEI. CDR3 sequence (DNA): TGTGCCAGCAGGCTCGGGGTAGTTACAGATACGCAGTATTTT. Translated: CASRLGVVTDTQYF.

The gene calls are TRBV7-2 and TRBJ1-4, with D hard to call. Germline loops: CDR1 SGHTA, CDR2 FQGNSA. The length of the CDR3 is 14 residues. V was cut by 5 bases and J by 0 bases, with 7 bases left in between. CDR3: CASSARATNEKLFF. In DNA form, the CDR3 reads TGTGCCAGCAGCGCCCGCGCAACTAATGAAAAACTGTTTTTT.

The rearrangement uses TRBV20-1 and TRBJ2-7; no definite D call. Germline assignment: CDR1 DFQATT and CDR2 SNEGSKA (reference sequence). This CDR3 has 8 residues. The CDR3 is CRADEQYF. CDR3 sequence (DNA): TGCAGGGCCGACGAGCAGTACTTC.

This rearrangement joins TRBV4-2 to TRBJ2-5; 8 positions agree with TRBD1. The CDR3 has 14 residues. Trimming cost V 4 bases and J 2 bases; bases outside gene matches: 3. Looked up from germline, CDR1 is LGHNA and CDR2 is YNFKEQ. CDR3 coding DNA: TGTGCCAGCAGCCCGGGGACAGGACAAGAGACCCAGTACTTC. It yields the protein CASSPGTGQETQYF.

The chain joins TRBV5-1 to TRBJ1-2, with 11 bases aligning to TRBD1. CDR3 size: 14 residues. With V trimmed by 5 bases and J by 5 bases, 5 bases remained unmatched. Germline values: CDR1 SGHRS, CDR2 YFSETQ. CDR3 bases: TGCGCCAGCAGGCGGGACAGGGGGAGGTATGGCTACACCTTC. Translating it yields CASRRDRGRYGYTF. Full variable domain (remainder filled in from reference TRBV5-1 and TRBJ1-2): KAGVTQTPRYLIKTRGQQVTLSCSPISGHRSVSWYQQTPGQGLQFLFEYFSETQRNKGNFPGRFSGRQFSNSRSEMNVSTLELGDSALYLCASRRDRGRYGYTFGSGTRLTVV.

The V gene is TRBV12-3 or TRBV12-4, the J gene TRBJ2-7; D is ambiguous. The CDR3 has 12 amino acids. With 6 bases removed from V and 0 bases from J, the gap between germline ends came to 6 bases. The CDR3 here is CASSGDSYEQYF. In nucleotides, the CDR3 is TGTGCCAGCAGCGGAGACTCCTACGAGCAGTACTTC.

The V and J genes are TRBV29-1 and TRBJ2-7; TRBD2 matches 12 bases. The CDR3 has 15 amino acids. Germline V gene data show CDR1 as SQVTM and CDR2 as ANQGSEA. Unmatched junction bases numbered 7, after V lost 7 bases and J lost 0 bases. CDR3 in DNA: TGCAGCGCACGGACTAGCGGGAAGAGCTCCTACGAGCAGTACTTC. Translating it yields CSARTSGKSSYEQYF.

The chain has TRBV7-3 and TRBJ2-2, with TRBD1 matching 7 bases. Germline assignment: CDR1 SGHTA and CDR2 FQGTGA. V was pared by 4 bases and J by 0 bases, with 5 bases of the junction left unmatched. The CDR3 is 16 amino acids. In nucleotides, the CDR3 is TGTGCCAGCAGCTCACGACAGGGAACGAACACCGGGGAGCTGTTTTTT. Its translation is CASSSRQGTNTGELFF.

This rearrangement joins TRBV7-2 to TRBJ2-1; a weak D match, TRBD2 (5 bases). V was cut by 5 bases and J by 10 bases, with 12 bases left in between. The CDR3 is 12 amino acids. The germline gives CDR1 SGHTA, CDR2 FQGNSA. CDR3 sequence (DNA): TGTGCCAGCAGCCTCGGGGTGGGGGAGCAGTTCTTC. Residues: CASSLGVGEQFF.

The rearrangement links TRBV9 to TRBJ2-3; D is ambiguous. Trimming took 4 bases from V and 2 from J, leaving 5 bases between them. CDR3 length: 12 residues. Per the germline V gene, CDR1 is SGDLS and CDR2 is YYNGEE. This CDR3 reads CASSFLTDTQYF. Here the CDR3 DNA reads TGTGCCAGCAGCTTCCTCACAGATACGCAGTATTTT.

V is TRBV7-2 and J is TRBJ2-1; D perhaps matches TRBD2 (6 bases). The length of the CDR3 is 13 residues. CDR1 and CDR2 (germline): SGHTA, FQGNSA. V was cut by 3 bases and J by 6 bases, with 9 bases left in between. CDR3: CASSFGTFNEQFF. CDR3 nucleotides: TGTGCCAGCAGCTTTGGGACTTTCAATGAGCAGTTCTTC. The complete variable domain, with remaining parts taken from reference TRBV7-2 and TRBJ2-1, reads GAGVSQSPSNKVTEKGKDVELRCDPISGHTALYWYRQSLGQGLEFLIYFQGNSAPDKSGLPSDRFSAERTGGSVSTLTIQRTQQEDSAVYLCASSFGTFNEQFFGPGTRLTVL.

The J gene is TRBJ1-4, the V gene TRBV21-1; the table's D call TRBD1 went unverified against the DNA. TRBV21-1 is a recognized pseudogene. CDR3 length: 15 amino acids. The CDR3 loop reads CASSARDRVNEKLFF. The DNA of the CDR3 is TGTGCCAGCAGCGCTCGGGACAGGGTTAATGAAAAACTGTTTTTT.

This chain uses TRBV11-1 with TRBJ1-1; 10 bases are shared with TRBD1. The germline gives CDR1 SGHAT, CDR2 FQDESV (reference sequence). V was clipped by 3 bases and J by 4 bases; unmatched bases: 8. CDR3 length equals 16 residues. The CDR3 DNA reads TGTGCCAGCAGCTTCACAACGGGACAGGGGACCACTGAAGCTTTCTTT. Its protein product is CASSFTTGQGTTEAFF. The variable domain in full, completed from reference TRBV11-1 and TRBJ1-1, reads EAEVAQSPRYKITEKSQAVAFWCDPISGHATLYWYRQILGQGPELLVQFQDESVVDDSQLPKDRFSAERLKGVDSTLKIQPAELGDSAMYLCASSFTTGQGTTEAFFGQGTRLTVV.

The CDR3 region is CASSPQKDRAGNTIYF. The CDR3 DNA follows: TGTGCCAGCAGCCCCCAGAAAGACAGGGCTGGAAACACCATATATTTT. The chain links TRBV11-2 to TRBJ1-3, with 7 bases aligning to TRBD1. CDR1 and CDR2 from the germline V gene are SGHAT and FQNNGV. J was trimmed by 2 bases and V by 5 bases; bases with no gene match: 9. The CDR3 runs 16 residues. Full variable domain (missing parts from reference TRBV11-2 and TRBJ1-3): EAGVAQSPRYKIIEKRQSVAFWCNPISGHATLYWYQQILGQGPKLLIQFQNNGVVDDSQLPKDRFSAERLKGVDSTLKIQPAKLEDSAVYLCASSPQKDRAGNTIYFGEGSWLTVV.

The table lists this clone with a count of one. The CDR3 DNA sequence: TGTGCCAGCAGTTTCCTTAGCGGGAGAGGCCAAGAGACCCAGTACTTC. Translated, it gives CASSFLSGRGQETQYF. This sequence joins TRBV27 and TRBJ2-5; 9 nucleotides align to TRBD2. This CDR3 has 16 amino acids. Germline CDR1 is MNHEY and CDR2 is SMNVEV (reference sequence). Trimming took 3 bases from V and 1 from J; bases not matched to a gene: 6.